This TCR beta chain emerged from a study of T cells in localized non-small cell lung cancer. The assay was immunoSEQ multiplex PCR, and TCRdb's table has in-frame clones only and misses some. The sample has about 2,000 clones; about 25% are singletons. This CDR3 comprises 14 residues. CDR1 is SGHRS and CDR2 is YFSETQ in the germline V gene. V lost 1 base to trimming and J lost 7 bases; unmatched junction nucleotides: 5. The TCR comes from a female donor older than 55 with stage I lung adenocarcinoma. V gene TRBV5-1 combines with J gene TRBJ1-2; 9 nucleotides match TRBD1. This specimen consisted of normal lung tissue next to the tumor, obtained before any cancer treatment. The CDR3 sequence is CASSLTGGAGGYTF. The CDR3 DNA sequence: TGCGCCAGCAGCTTGACAGGGGGCGCGGGTGGCTACACCTTC.